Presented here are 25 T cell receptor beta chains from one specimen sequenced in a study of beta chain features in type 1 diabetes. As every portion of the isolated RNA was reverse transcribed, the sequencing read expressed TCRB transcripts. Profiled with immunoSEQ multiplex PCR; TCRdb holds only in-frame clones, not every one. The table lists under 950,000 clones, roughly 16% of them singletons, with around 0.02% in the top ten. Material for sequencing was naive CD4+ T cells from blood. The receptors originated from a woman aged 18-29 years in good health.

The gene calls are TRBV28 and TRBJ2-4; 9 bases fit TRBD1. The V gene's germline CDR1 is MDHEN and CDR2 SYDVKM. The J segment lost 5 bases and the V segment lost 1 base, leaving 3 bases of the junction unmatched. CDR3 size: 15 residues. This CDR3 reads CASSLYGTGQNIQYF. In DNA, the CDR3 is TGTGCCAGCAGTTTATATGGGACAGGGCAAAACATTCAGTACTTC.

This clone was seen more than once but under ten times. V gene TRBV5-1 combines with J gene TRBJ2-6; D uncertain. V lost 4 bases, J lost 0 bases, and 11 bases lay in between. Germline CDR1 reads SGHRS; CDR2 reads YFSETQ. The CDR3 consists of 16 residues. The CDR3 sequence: CASSEPASSGANVLTF. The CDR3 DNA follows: TGCGCCAGCAGCGAGCCCGCCAGCTCTGGGGCCAACGTCCTGACTTTC.

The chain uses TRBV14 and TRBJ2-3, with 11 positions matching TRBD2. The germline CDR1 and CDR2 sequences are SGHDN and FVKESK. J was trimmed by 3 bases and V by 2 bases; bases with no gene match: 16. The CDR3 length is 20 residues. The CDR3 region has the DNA TGTGCCAGCAGCCAATCATTGAGGATAGCGGGAGGGTTGGCGACAGATACGCAGTATTTT. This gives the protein CASSQSLRIAGGLATDTQYF.

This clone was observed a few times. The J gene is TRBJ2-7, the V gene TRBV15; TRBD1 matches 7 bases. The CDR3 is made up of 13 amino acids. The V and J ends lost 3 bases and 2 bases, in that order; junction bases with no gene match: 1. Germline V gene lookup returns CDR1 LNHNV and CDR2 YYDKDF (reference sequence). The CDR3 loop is CATSRTGTYEQYF. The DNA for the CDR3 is TGTGCCACCAGCAGGACAGGGACCTACGAGCAGTACTTC.

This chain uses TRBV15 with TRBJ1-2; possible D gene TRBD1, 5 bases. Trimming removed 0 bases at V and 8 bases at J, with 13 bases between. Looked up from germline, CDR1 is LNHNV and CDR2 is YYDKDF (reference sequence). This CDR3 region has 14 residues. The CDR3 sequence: CATSRDRQGRGYTF. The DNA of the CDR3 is TGTGCCACCAGCAGAGATCGGCAGGGTCGAGGCTACACCTTC.

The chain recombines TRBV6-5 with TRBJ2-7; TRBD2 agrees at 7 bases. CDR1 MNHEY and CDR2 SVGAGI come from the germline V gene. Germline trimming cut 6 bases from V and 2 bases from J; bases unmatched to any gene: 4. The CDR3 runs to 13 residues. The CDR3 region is CASRTAGPYEQYF. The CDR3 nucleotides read TGTGCCAGCAGGACAGCGGGACCCTACGAGCAGTACTTC.

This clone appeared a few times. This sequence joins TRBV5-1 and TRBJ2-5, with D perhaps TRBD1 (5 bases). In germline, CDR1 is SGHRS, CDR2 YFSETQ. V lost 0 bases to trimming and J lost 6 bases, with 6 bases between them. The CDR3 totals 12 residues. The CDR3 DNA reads TGCGCCAGCAGCTTGGCAGGGAAGACCCAGTACTTC. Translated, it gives CASSLAGKTQYF.

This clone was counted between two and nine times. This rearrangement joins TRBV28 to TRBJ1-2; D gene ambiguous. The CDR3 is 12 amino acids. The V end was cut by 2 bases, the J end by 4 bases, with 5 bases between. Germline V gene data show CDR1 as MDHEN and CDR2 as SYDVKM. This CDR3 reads CASSLRLYGYTF. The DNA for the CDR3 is TGTGCCAGCAGTTTACGGCTCTATGGCTACACCTTC.

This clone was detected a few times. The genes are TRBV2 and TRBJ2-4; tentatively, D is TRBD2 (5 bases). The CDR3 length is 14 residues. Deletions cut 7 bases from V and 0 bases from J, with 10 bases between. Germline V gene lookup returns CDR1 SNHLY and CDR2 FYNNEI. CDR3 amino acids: CASKMEVAKNIQYF. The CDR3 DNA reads TGTGCCAGCAAAATGGAGGTAGCCAAAAACATTCAGTACTTC.

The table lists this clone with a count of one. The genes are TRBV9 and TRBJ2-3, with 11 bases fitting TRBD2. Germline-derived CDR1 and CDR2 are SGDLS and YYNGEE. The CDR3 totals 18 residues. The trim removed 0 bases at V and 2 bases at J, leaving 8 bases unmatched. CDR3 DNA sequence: TGTGCCAGCAGCGTAGACTTCACTAGCGGGAGCAACACAGATACGCAGTATTTT. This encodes CASSVDFTSGSNTDTQYF. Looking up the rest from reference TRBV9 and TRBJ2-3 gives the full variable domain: DSGVTQTPKHLITATGQRVTLRCSPRSGDLSVYWYQQSLDQGLQFLIQYYNGEERAKGNILERFSAQQFPDLHSELNLSSLELGDSALYFCASSVDFTSGSNTDTQYFGPGTRLTVL.

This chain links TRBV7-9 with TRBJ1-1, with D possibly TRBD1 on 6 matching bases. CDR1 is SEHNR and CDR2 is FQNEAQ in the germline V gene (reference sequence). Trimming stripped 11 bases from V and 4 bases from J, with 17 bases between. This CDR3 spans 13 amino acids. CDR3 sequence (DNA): TGTGCCGCATCACAGGGTGGAGGCACTGAAGCTTTCTTT. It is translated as CAASQGGGTEAFF. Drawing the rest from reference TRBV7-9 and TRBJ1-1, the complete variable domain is DTGVSQNPRHKITKRGQNVTFRCDPISEHNRLYWYRQTLGQGPEFLTYFQNEAQLEKSRLLSDRFSAERPKGSFSTLEIQRTEQGDSAMYLCAASQGGGTEAFFGQGTRLTVV.

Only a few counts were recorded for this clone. CDR3 bases: TGTGCCACCAGCAGAGTATCGATGGACCCAAGGGGTACGCAGTATTTT. Translation: CATSRVSMDPRGTQYF. The genes are TRBV15 and TRBJ2-3, with D possibly TRBD1 on 5 matching bases. This CDR3 has 16 amino acids. The ends were cut back, 1 base at V and 8 bases at J, with 19 bases in the middle. Germline CDR1 and CDR2: LNHNV and YYDKDF (reference sequence). The full variable domain, rest sourced from reference TRBV15 and TRBJ2-3, is DAMVIQNPRYQVTQFGKPVTLSCSQTLNHNVMYWYQQKSSQAPKLLFHYYDKDFNNEADTPDNFQSRRPNTSFCFLDIRSPGLGDTAMYLCATSRVSMDPRGTQYFGPGTRLTVL.

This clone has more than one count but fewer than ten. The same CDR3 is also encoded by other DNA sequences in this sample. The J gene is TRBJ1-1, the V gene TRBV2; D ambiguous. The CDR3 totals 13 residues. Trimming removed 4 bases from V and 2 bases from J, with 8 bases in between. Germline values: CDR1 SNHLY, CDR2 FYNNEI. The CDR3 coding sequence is TGTGCCAGCAGTGGTGACACCAACACTGAAGCTTTCTTT. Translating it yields CASSGDTNTEAFF.

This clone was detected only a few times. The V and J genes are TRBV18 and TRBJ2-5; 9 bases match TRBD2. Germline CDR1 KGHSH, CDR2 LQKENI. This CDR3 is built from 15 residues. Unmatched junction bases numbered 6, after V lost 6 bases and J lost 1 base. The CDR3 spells CASSRSGRSQETQYF. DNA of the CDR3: TGTGCCAGCTCCCGGAGCGGGAGGTCCCAAGAGACCCAGTACTTC.

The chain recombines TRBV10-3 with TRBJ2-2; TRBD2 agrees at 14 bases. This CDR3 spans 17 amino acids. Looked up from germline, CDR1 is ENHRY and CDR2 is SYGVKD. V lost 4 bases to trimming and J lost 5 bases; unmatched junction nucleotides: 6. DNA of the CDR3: TGTGCCATCAGTGGGGGACTAGCGGGAGTAGGTACCGGGGAGCTGTTTTTT. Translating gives CAISGGLAGVGTGELFF.

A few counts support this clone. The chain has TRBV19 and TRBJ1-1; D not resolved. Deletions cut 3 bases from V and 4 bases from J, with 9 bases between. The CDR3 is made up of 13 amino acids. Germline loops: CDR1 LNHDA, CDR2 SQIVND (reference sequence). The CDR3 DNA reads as TGTGCCAGTAGTATGGAAGGTATCACTGAAGCTTTCTTT. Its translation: CASSMEGITEAFF.

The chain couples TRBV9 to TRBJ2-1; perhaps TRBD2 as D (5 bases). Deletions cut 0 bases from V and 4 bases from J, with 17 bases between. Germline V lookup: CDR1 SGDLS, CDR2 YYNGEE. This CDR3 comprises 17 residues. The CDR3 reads CASSVAGSADPYNEQFF. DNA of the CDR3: TGTGCCAGCAGCGTAGCTGGGAGTGCGGACCCATACAATGAGCAGTTCTTC.

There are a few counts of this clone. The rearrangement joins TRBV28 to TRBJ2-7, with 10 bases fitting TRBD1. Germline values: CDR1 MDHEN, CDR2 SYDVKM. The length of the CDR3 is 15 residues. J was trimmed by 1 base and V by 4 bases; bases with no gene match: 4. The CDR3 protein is CASSSWDRGSYEQYF. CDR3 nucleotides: TGTGCCAGCAGTTCCTGGGACAGGGGATCCTACGAGCAGTACTTC.

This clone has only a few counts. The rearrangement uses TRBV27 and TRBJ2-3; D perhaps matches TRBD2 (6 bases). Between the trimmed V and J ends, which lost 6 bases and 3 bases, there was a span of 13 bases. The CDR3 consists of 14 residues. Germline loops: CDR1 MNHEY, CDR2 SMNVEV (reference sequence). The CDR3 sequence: CASSSGRKTDTQYF. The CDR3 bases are TGTGCCAGCAGCTCTGGGAGGAAAACAGATACGCAGTATTTT.

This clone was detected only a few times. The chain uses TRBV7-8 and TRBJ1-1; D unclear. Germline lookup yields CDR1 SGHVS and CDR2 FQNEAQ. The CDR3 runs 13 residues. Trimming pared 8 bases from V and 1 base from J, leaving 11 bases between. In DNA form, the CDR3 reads TGTGCCAGCCGGGTTGAAGCGAACACTGAAGCTTTCTTT. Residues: CASRVEANTEAFF.

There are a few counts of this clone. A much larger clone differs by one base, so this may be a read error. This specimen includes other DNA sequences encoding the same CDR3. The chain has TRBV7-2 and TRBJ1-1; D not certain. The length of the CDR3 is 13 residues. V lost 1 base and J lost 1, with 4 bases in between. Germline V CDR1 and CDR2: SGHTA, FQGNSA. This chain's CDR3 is CASSLGRNTEAFF. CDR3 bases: TGTGCCAGCAGCTTAGGCAGGAACACTGAAGCTTTCTTT.

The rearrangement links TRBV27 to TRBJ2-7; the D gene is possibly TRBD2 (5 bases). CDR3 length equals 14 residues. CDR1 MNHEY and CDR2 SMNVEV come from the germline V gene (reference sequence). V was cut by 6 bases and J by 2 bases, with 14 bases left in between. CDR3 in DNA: TGTGCCAGCAGACCTTATGAGGGAACCTACGAGCAGTACTTC. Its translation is CASRPYEGTYEQYF.

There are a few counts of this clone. The CDR3 is CASSGTSTGSGELFF. CDR3 sequence (DNA): TGCGCCAGCAGCGGGACTAGCACCGGGTCGGGGGAGCTGTTTTTT. The rearrangement joins TRBV5-1 to TRBJ2-2, with 9 bases identical to TRBD2. V dropped 4 bases and J dropped 8; count of bases not matched to a gene: 9. There are 15 residues in the CDR3. Germline V CDR1 and CDR2: SGHRS, YFSETQ. Based on the CDR3 plus reference TRBV5-1 and TRBJ2-2, the full variable domain is KAGVTQTPRYLIKTRGQQVTLSCSPISGHRSVSWYQQTPGQGLQFLFEYFSETQRNKGNFPGRFSGRQFSNSRSEMNVSTLELGDSALYLCASSGTSTGSGELFFGEGSRLTVL.

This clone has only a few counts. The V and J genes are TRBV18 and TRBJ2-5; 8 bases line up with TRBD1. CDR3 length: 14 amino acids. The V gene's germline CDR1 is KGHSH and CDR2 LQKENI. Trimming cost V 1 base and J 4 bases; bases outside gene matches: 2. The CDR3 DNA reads TGTGCCAGCTCACCACACAGGGGGATAGAGACCCAGTACTTC. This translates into CASSPHRGIETQYF.

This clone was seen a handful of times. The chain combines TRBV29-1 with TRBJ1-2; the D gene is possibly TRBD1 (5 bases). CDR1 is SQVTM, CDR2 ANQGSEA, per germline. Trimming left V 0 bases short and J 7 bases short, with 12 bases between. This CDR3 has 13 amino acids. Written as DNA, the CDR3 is TGCAGCGTTGAAGATCCGACAGAACTTGGCTACACCTTC. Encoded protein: CSVEDPTELGYTF.